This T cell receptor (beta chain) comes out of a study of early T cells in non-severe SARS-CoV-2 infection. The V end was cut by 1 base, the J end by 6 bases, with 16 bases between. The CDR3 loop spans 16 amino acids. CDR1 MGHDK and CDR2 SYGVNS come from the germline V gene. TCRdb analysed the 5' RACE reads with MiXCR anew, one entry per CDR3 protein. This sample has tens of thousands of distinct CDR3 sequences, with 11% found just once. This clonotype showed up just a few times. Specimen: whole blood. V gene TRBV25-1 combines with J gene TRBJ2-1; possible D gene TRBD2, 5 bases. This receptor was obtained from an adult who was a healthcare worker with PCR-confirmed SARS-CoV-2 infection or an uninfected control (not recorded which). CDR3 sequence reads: CASSESRSPRGNEQFF. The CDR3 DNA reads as TGTGCCAGCAGTGAATCGCGGAGCCCACGGGGCAATGAGCAGTTCTTC. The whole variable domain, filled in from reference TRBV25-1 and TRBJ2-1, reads EADIYQTPRYLVIGTGKKITLECSQTMGHDKMYWYQQDPGMELHLIHYSYGVNSTEKGDLSSESTVSRIRTEHFPLTLESARPSHTSQYLCASSESRSPRGNEQFFGPGTRLTVL.